The source of this T cell receptor (beta chain) is a study of vaccination effects on CD4 cells after COVID-19. Background on the study: Under the ViraFEST assay, PBMC were stimulated with viral peptide pools so that antigen-specific CD4+ T cells expanded. Sequencing was performed afterwards.

Concerning this clone itself: Its antigen is unknown.

Per the germline V gene, CDR1 is SNHLY and CDR2 is FYNNEI. Trimming removed 2 bases from V and 4 bases from J; junction bases left unmatched: 6. The CDR3 extends over 16 amino acids. Produced via immunoSEQ multiplex PCR; TCRdb's table is partial and in-frame only. In the table there are some 40,000 clones, approximately 70% of which are singletons. The authors isolated CD4+ T cells after around 9 days of culture. Everyone in the study got two shots of either the BNT162b2 or mRNA-1273 vaccine. A half-medium replacement with IL-2 medium was carried out on days 3 and 7. The sequences come from CD4+ T cells from PBMCs cultured without peptide, collected after COVID-19 vaccination. This sequence was found in a human donor who received a COVID-19 vaccine. The chain couples TRBV2 to TRBJ1-5; TRBD1 matches 9 bases. This CDR3 reads CASSEWPGQGNQPQHF. The CDR3 bases are TGTGCCAGCAGTGAATGGCCGGGACAGGGAAATCAGCCCCAGCATTTT.